Listed below are T cell receptor beta chains from one sample, sequenced in a study of sequential checkpoint blockade in melanoma. Sequenced by immunoSEQ multiplex PCR; TCRdb stores in-frame clones only, minus some. The sample lists approximately 22,000 clones, less than 75% occurring once. The sample in question was CD8+ T cells sorted from blood (inferred from file names), obtained from a patient given nivolumab and ipilimumab in sequence. These TCRs come from a human donor with melanoma. CDR3s include the opening cysteine and the closing phenylalanine or tryptophan. The D gene is left open where the match is weak. Clone size is stated in some rows and not others, as once, few, many or a class when expanded.

v_gene	abundance	j_gene	d_gene	CDR3nt	CDR3aa
TRBV7-9	-	TRBJ2-2	TRBD1	TGTGCCAGCAGCTTCGCGACAGGGACCGGGGAGCTGTTTTTT	CASSFATGTGELFF
TRBV14	-	TRBJ2-5	-	TGTGCCAGCAGCCAAGTACAGGGATGGGAGACCCAGTACTTC	CASSQVQGWETQYF
TRBV7-9	few	TRBJ2-5	TRBD1	TGTGCCAGCAGCTCCTTACAGGGGGCTAAGGAAGAGACCCAGTACTTC	CASSSLQGAKEETQYF
TRBV27	-	TRBJ2-1	TRBD2	TGTGCCAGCAGTTCCGGGACTAGCGGGAGATTCGGTGAGCAGTTCTTC	CASSSGTSGRFGEQFF
TRBV19	-	TRBJ1-1	-	TGTGCCAGTAGTACAGGGTTGGGGACTGAAGCTTTCTTT	CASSTGLGTEAFF
TRBV7-8	few	TRBJ2-3	TRBD2	TGTGCCAGCAGCTTAAGACTAGCGGGGGCGGCAGATACGCAGTATTTT	CASSLRLAGAADTQYF
TRBV27	-	TRBJ2-5	-	TGTGCCAGCAGTTACTGGGCGAACCGGGGGGAGACCCAGTACTTC	CASSYWANRGETQYF
TRBV4-3	-	TRBJ1-6	TRBD1	TGCGCCAGCAGCCAAGATATGCAGGGGGCTTTTTCACCCCTCCACTTT	CASSQDMQGAFSPLHF
TRBV6-5	-	TRBJ1-4	-	TGTGCCAGCAGTTACTCGTCGGGAGGAAAACTGTTTTTT	CASSYSSGGKLFF
TRBV6-1	-	TRBJ2-1	-	TGTGCCAGCAGAGGAACGGAGGGTGAGCAGTTCTTC	CASRGTEGEQFF
TRBV5-1	-	TRBJ2-3	TRBD1	TGCGCCAGCAGCTTGCCGGGACAGATTAGCACAGATACGCAGTATTTT	CASSLPGQISTDTQYF
TRBV9	few	TRBJ2-3	TRBD2	TGTGCCAGCAGCGTAGCCGGGGGGGGCACAGATACGCAGTATTTT	CASSVAGGGTDTQYF
TRBV7-7	-	TRBJ2-1	TRBD2	TGTGCCAGCAGCTTAGGGGGGACTAGGCCCGACAATGAGCAGTTCTTC	CASSLGGTRPDNEQFF
TRBV6-4	-	TRBJ1-2	-	TGTGCCAGCAGTGACTCAGAAGACAGCCCGACCGGGTATGGCTACACCTTC	CASSDSEDSPTGYGYTF
TRBV7-2	-	TRBJ2-5	TRBD2	TGTGCCAGCAGTTCCGGGACTAGCGCCCAAGAGACCCAGTACTTC	CASSSGTSAQETQYF
TRBV11-2	-	TRBJ2-7	TRBD1	TGTGCCACCGCGGGGACAGGCGACTCCTACGAGCAGTACTTC	CATAGTGDSYEQYF
TRBV7-3	-	TRBJ1-3	-	TGTGCCAGCAGCCCAGGGTTGGGGGGAAACACCATATATTTT	CASSPGLGGNTIYF
TRBV6-5	-	TRBJ1-1	-	TGTGCCAGCAGTACTACAACGGGGATGAACACTGAAGCTTTCTTT	CASSTTTGMNTEAFF
TRBV4-3	-	TRBJ2-2	TRBD2	TGCGCCAGCAGCCAAGGTCTAGCGGGGCAGACCGGGGAGCTGTTTTTT	CASSQGLAGQTGELFF
TRBV9	-	TRBJ2-1	-	TGTGCCAGCAGCGTAGACTTTACGGAGCAGTTCTTC	CASSVDFTEQFF
TRBV19	-	TRBJ1-5	TRBD1	TGTGCCAGTAGTACCCACAGGGGAAGCAATCAGCCCCAGCATTTT	CASSTHRGSNQPQHF
TRBV5-5	few	TRBJ1-1	-	TGTGCCAGCATAGAGGACGGACTTCACTATACGAACACTGAAGCTTTCTTT	CASIEDGLHYTNTEAFF
TRBV7-6	once	TRBJ1-1	TRBD1	TGTGCCAGCAGCCCTCAAGGGGGCTTGGGCACTGAAGCTTTCTTT	CASSPQGGLGTEAFF
TRBV16	medium-sized	TRBJ2-1	-	TGTGCCAGCAGCCCCGGGGGTAGTGGGGAGCAGTTCTTC	CASSPGGSGEQFF
TRBV28	-	TRBJ1-5	TRBD1	TGTGCCAGCAGTTTAGGGACAGGGATAGTGCCCCAGCATTTT	CASSLGTGIVPQHF
TRBV7-9	-	TRBJ1-1	-	TGTGCCAGCAGCTTTGGCCAGGGAAGCACTGAAGCTTTCTTT	CASSFGQGSTEAFF
TRBV6-1	-	TRBJ2-5	-	TGTGCCAGCAGTGAAGGACTAGTCGTGATGGAGACCCAGTACTTC	CASSEGLVVMETQYF
TRBV5-4	-	TRBJ1-2	TRBD1	TGTGCCAGCAGCTTGGGGATGGGGACAGCCATCTATGGCTACACCTTC	CASSLGMGTAIYGYTF
TRBV27	-	TRBJ1-5	TRBD1	TGTGCCAGCAGTCTGACAGGGGGTAACAATCAGCCCCAGCATTTT	CASSLTGGNNQPQHF
TRBV25-1	-	TRBJ1-4	-	TGTGCCAGCAGTCTGCCCGGGACACTCAAAAGAAAAACTGTTTTT	CASSLPGTLKRKTVF
TRBV2	-	TRBJ2-1	-	TGTGCCAGCAAGTGGCAGGGCAGCTACAATGAGCAGTTCTTC	CASKWQGSYNEQFF
TRBV6-5	-	TRBJ2-2	-	TGTGCCAGCAGTCCCCACCAGGGGCCGTACGGGGAGCTGTTTTTT	CASSPHQGPYGELFF
TRBV4-3	-	TRBJ1-5	-	TGCGCCAGCAGCCAAGATCGGGCGGGGAATCAGCCCCAGCATTTT	CASSQDRAGNQPQHF
TRBV6-4	-	TRBJ2-1	TRBD2	TGTGCCAGCAGTCCTCTGGCGGGGGATACCTACAATGAGCAGTTCTTC	CASSPLAGDTYNEQFF
TRBV5-6	-	TRBJ1-1	TRBD1	TGTGCCAGCAGCCCGACAGGGCTTGACACTGAAGCTTTCTTT	CASSPTGLDTEAFF
TRBV11-2	-	TRBJ1-4	-	TGTGCCAGCAGCTTATCCCCAGGGAGGGAGAAACTGTTTTTT	CASSLSPGREKLFF
TRBV5-4	-	TRBJ1-1	-	TGTGCCAGCAGCTTGAGCAACACTGAAGCTTTCTTT	CASSLSNTEAFF
TRBV9	few	TRBJ2-5	TRBD2	TGTGCCAGCAGCGTAGGGATTAGCGGGGGGGGCCAAGAGACCCAGTACTTC	CASSVGISGGGQETQYF
TRBV2	-	TRBJ1-2	TRBD1	TGTGCCAGCAGTGGGGCAGGGGGCGGGTATGGCTACACCTTC	CASSGAGGGYGYTF
TRBV11-3	once	TRBJ2-1	TRBD1	TGTGCCAGCAGCTTTACAGGGGGTAATGAGCAGTTCTTC	CASSFTGGNEQFF
TRBV7-2	-	TRBJ2-3	-	TGTGCCAGCAGCTTAGGGGGCTTCGAGACAGATACGCAGTATTTT	CASSLGGFETDTQYF
TRBV6-1	-	TRBJ1-2	-	TGTGCCAGCAGATTTACAGGGACGGACTATGGCTACACCTTC	CASRFTGTDYGYTF
TRBV10-2	few	TRBJ2-7	-	TGCGCCAGCAACGGGGGAACCTACGAGCAGTACTTC	CASNGGTYEQYF
TRBV10-2	few	TRBJ2-7	-	TGCGCCAGCAGCACAGGAGACGAGCAGTACTTC	CASSTGDEQYF
TRBV2	-	TRBJ1-5	-	TGTGCCAGCAGTGACGGGGACAATCAGCCCCAGCATTTT	CASSDGDNQPQHF
TRBV19	-	TRBJ1-5	TRBD1	TGTGCCAGTAGTCCCCCGGGACAGGACCATCAGCCCCAGCATTTT	CASSPPGQDHQPQHF